This T cell receptor beta chain was identified in a study of shared clonotypes between healthy human individuals. Overall study context: Three plates each covered CD4 naive and memory; CD8 naive two, CD8 memory one.

Repertoires were generated with immunoSEQ multiplex PCR, while TCRdb's copy carries only in-frame clones and drops some. The sample includes 550,000 to 700,000 clones, roughly 73% of them seen just once. This CDR3 contains 12 residues. Deletions cut 5 bases from V and 3 bases from J, with 7 bases between. Germline CDR1 reads SGHTA; CDR2 reads FQGNSA. Study results and limitations: Unshared clonotypes carried lower generation probabilities than those common to all four donors. Sorted-subset sequencing was shown by rarefaction to be incomplete despite large depth. Naive CD4 clonotypes overlapped across a handful of donors at about 5%.

This clone appeared many times. The antigen is unknown. The sequencing sample was made of memory CD4+ T cells sorted from blood. Subset specified: CD45RA-negative fraction. The chain employs TRBV7-2 and TRBJ1-1; D might be TRBD1 (5 bases). The origin of this receptor is a young woman in good health. This CDR3 reads CASSRGDTEAFF. The CDR3 DNA follows: TGTGCCAGCAGCCGGGGGGACACTGAAGCTTTCTTT.